These T cell receptor beta chains were read from a single sample in a study of blood T cell repertoires in COVID-19. This table comes from immunoSEQ multiplex PCR, and its TCRdb copy is limited to in-frame clones, with some not included. This sample yields about 140,000 clones, of which around 80% are seen a single time; roughly 1.7% belongs to the top ten. Input material: PBMCs or T cells enriched from blood (not recorded which). The receptors shown here come from a woman under 30 who had been exposed to COVID-19. The CDR3 runs from the conserved cysteine through the conserved F or W. The D gene is left open where the match is weak. Expanded clones are given a class, and other clones once, few, many or no size at all.

CDR3: CASSLQGATNEKLFF
DNA: TGTGCCAGCAGTCTACAGGGGGCTACTAATGAAAAACTGTTTTTT
J: TRBJ1-4
V: TRBV2
D: TRBD1
size: .

CDR3: CAARALVWYNSPLHF
DNA: TGTGCTGCGCGGGCCCTAGTATGGTATAATTCACCCCTCCACTTT
J: TRBJ1-6
V: TRBV6-5
D: .
size: few

CDR3: CASSLGLAGYEQYF
DNA: TGTGCCAGCAGCTTAGGACTAGCGGGCTACGAGCAGTACTTC
J: TRBJ2-7
V: TRBV7-6
D: TRBD2
size: .

CDR3: CASSRIMTSGPSYNEQFF
DNA: TGTGCCAGCAGCCGAATTATGACTAGCGGACCCTCCTACAATGAGCAGTTCTTC
J: TRBJ2-1
V: TRBV3-1/TRBV3-2
D: TRBD2
size: .

CDR3: CAWSTDRGQQPQHF
DNA: TGTGCCTGGAGTACGGACAGGGGGCAACAGCCCCAGCATTTT
J: TRBJ1-5
V: TRBV30
D: TRBD1
size: .

CDR3: CASSLRPSGMTDTQYF
DNA: TGTGCCAGCAGCCTACGTCCTAGCGGGATGACAGATACGCAGTATTTT
J: TRBJ2-3
V: TRBV9
D: TRBD2
size: .

CDR3: CASSVVASGSNEQFF
DNA: TGTGCCAGCAGCGTAGTGGCTAGCGGGAGCAATGAGCAGTTCTTC
J: TRBJ2-1
V: TRBV9
D: TRBD2
size: .

CDR3: CASSQGTGDEQFF
DNA: TGCGCCAGCAGCCAGGGGACAGGGGATGAGCAGTTCTTC
J: TRBJ2-1
V: TRBV4-1
D: TRBD1
size: .

CDR3: CASSSQGLGTEAFF
DNA: TGTGCCAGCAGCTCTCAGGGGTTGGGGACTGAAGCTTTCTTT
J: TRBJ1-1
V: TRBV7-2
D: .
size: .

CDR3: CASSQGVTGGANQPQHF
DNA: TGTGCCAGCAGCCAAGGGGTCACAGGGGGGGCCAATCAGCCCCAGCATTTT
J: TRBJ1-5
V: TRBV3-1/TRBV3-2
D: TRBD1
size: .

CDR3: CASSFQLTGELFF
DNA: TGCGCCAGCAGCTTCCAGTTGACCGGGGAGCTGTTTTTT
J: TRBJ2-2
V: TRBV5-1
D: .
size: .